This T cell receptor (beta chain) appears in the sequencing data of a study of T cells in Graves' hyperthyroidism and ophthalmopathy. As for the study in general: Pretreatment peripheral blood was obtained at initial diagnosis. Study-level results: Most clonotypes expanded in thyroid above 0.001 were likewise present in blood.

Each ophthalmopathy patient scored at least 3 on the Clinical Activity Score and at least 4 on NOSPECS grade, with duration under 3 months. For the diagnoses, clinical symptoms, serum thyroxine and TRAb, thyroid ultrasound and orbital computed tomography were used. Many counts were recorded for this clonotype. As yet, its antigen is unknown. Template material for amplifying TCR beta CDR3 regions consisted of RNA transcripts. In the first-round RT-PCR of the TCR CDR3, the HTBI primer set was used. MiXCR, run by TCRdb on the multiplex PCR reads, gives a single entry per CDR3 protein. Of fewer than 350,000 distinct CDR3 sequences listed, around a sixth are singletons. Trimming shortened V by 4 bases and J by 5 bases, and 20 bases separated the two germline ends. The CDR3 spans 16 residues. The germline V gene encodes CDR1 LNHDA and CDR2 SQIVND (reference sequence).

The V gene is TRBV19, the J gene TRBJ1-1; the D gene is possibly TRBD1 (5 bases). Sequencing used blood. This TCR came from a middle-aged woman with Graves' ophthalmopathy. The CDR3 DNA sequence: TGTGCCAGTAGTACCCTCCTCCCTCAAGGACAAACTGAAGCTTTCTTT. Translating gives CASSTLLPQGQTEAFF. The whole variable domain, filled in from reference TRBV19 and TRBJ1-1, reads DGGITQSPKYLFRKEGQNVTLSCEQNLNHDAMYWYRQDPGQGLRLIYYSQIVNDFQKGDIAEGYSVSREKKESFPLTVTSAQKNPTAFYLCASSTLLPQGQTEAFFGQGTRLTVV.